The 8 T cell receptor beta chains below were found in one sample sequenced in a study of cytomegalovirus exposure and HLA in healthy donors. Sequencing used immunoSEQ multiplex PCR; TCRdb keeps in-frame clones, though not all of them. The data contain roughly 300,000 clones, 80% to 90% of them seen just once; the ten biggest clones take up about 0.91%. Material: PBMCs. The receptors were sampled from a woman aged 18-29 years in good health and CMV-seronegative.

V gene TRBV5-6 combines with J gene TRBJ2-7, with TRBD2 matching 11 bases. Trimming cost V 0 bases and J 5 bases; bases outside gene matches: 10. This CDR3 spans 17 amino acids. Germline-derived CDR1 and CDR2 are SGHDT and YYEEEE. The CDR3 reads CASSLAASGRFRHEQYF. The CDR3 DNA follows: TGTGCCAGCAGCTTGGCGGCTAGCGGGAGGTTTAGGCACGAGCAGTACTTC. The variable domain in full, completed from reference TRBV5-6 and TRBJ2-7, reads DAGVTQSPTHLIKTRGQQVTLRCSPKSGHDTVSWYQQALGQGPQFIFQYYEEEERQRGNFPDRFSGHQFPNYSSELNVNALLLGDSALYLCASSLAASGRFRHEQYFGPGTRLTVT.

A word on this clone: At the DNA level, this CDR3 is encoded by other sequences in the same sample as well. The chain has TRBV5-4 and TRBJ2-3, with D unresolved. The CDR3 loop spans 14 amino acids. With 0 bases removed from V and 0 bases from J, the gap between germline ends came to 5 bases. Germline V gene lookup returns CDR1 SGHNT and CDR2 YYREEE (reference sequence). The CDR3 DNA follows: TGTGCCAGCAGCTTGGACACAAGCACAGATACGCAGTATTTT. It encodes CASSLDTSTDTQYF.

In its sample, this clone was seen a few times. Other DNA sequences from this sample encode an identical CDR3 as well. This chain uses TRBV14 with TRBJ1-2; D is ambiguous. The germline V gene encodes CDR1 SGHDN and CDR2 FVKESK. Trimming pared 1 base from V and 0 bases from J, leaving 6 bases between. This CDR3 has 14 residues. CDR3 sequence reads: CASSQVSANYGYTF. The CDR3 nucleotides are TGTGCCAGCAGCCAAGTGTCTGCTAACTATGGCTACACCTTC.

The J gene is TRBJ2-7, the V gene TRBV2; 7 bases are shared with TRBD1. Germline CDR1 and CDR2: SNHLY and FYNNEI. V lost 0 bases to trimming and J lost 3 bases; unmatched junction nucleotides: 5. The CDR3 totals 15 residues. As DNA, the CDR3 is TGTGCCAGCAGTGAAGCAGGTGGGACAGTCTACGAGCAGTACTTC. As protein: CASSEAGGTVYEQYF.

This clone came up once. The chain joins TRBV19 to TRBJ1-2; TRBD1 aligns across 8 bases. The CDR3 extends over 15 amino acids. The V segment lost 7 bases and the J segment 1 base; nucleotides outside the gene matches: 8. The V gene's germline CDR1 is LNHDA and CDR2 SQIVND (reference sequence). The CDR3 loop reads CASTIETGVNYGYTF. The CDR3 nucleotides are TGTGCCAGTACCATCGAGACAGGGGTTAACTATGGCTACACCTTC.

The chain has TRBV5-4 and TRBJ2-1, with 10 bases lining up with TRBD2. Trimming at V came to 5 bases and at J to 6 bases, leaving 11 bases not matched to a gene. CDR1 and CDR2 from the germline V gene are SGHNT and YYREEE (reference sequence). This CDR3 is built from 16 residues. Written as DNA, the CDR3 is TGTGCCAGCAGACAGCTTAAAGCGGGAGGGCCCAATGAGCAGTTCTTC. Translation gives CASRQLKAGGPNEQFF.

The V gene is TRBV7-6, the J gene TRBJ2-7; D unresolved. Germline values: CDR1 SGHVS, CDR2 FNYEAQ. The CDR3 runs to 13 residues. V lost 2 bases, J lost 0 bases, and 5 bases lay in between. CDR3 region: CASSLMASYEQYF. The DNA of the CDR3 is TGTGCCAGCAGCTTAATGGCCTCCTACGAGCAGTACTTC. Supplemented by reference TRBV7-6 and TRBJ2-7, the full variable domain reads GAGVSQSPRYKVTKRGQDVALRCDPISGHVSLYWYRQALGQGPEFLTYFNYEAQQDKSGLPNDRFSAERPEGSISTLTIQRTEQRDSAMYRCASSLMASYEQYFGPGTRLTVT.

As regards this clone: The same CDR3 can be traced to other DNA sequences in this sample. The chain uses TRBV2 and TRBJ2-1; 10 bases are a match to TRBD2. Losses at the gene ends were 6 bases for V and 0 bases for J; bases not matched to a gene: 5. CDR3 length equals 16 residues. Germline V gene sequence: CDR1 SNHLY, CDR2 FYNNEI. In DNA form, the CDR3 reads TGTGCCAGCAGCTGGACTAGCGGCAGCTCCTACAATGAGCAGTTCTTC. Translating gives CASSWTSGSSYNEQFF.